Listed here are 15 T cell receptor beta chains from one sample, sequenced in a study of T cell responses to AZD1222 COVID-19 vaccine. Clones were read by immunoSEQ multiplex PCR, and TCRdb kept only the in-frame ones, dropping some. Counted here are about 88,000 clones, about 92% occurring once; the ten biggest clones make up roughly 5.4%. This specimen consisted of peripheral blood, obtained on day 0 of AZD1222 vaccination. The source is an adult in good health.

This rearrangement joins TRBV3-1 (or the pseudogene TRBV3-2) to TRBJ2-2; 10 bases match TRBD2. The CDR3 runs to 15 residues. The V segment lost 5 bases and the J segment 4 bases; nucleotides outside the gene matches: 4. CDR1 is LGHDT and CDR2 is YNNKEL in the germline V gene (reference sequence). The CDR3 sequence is CASSMTSGSTGELFF. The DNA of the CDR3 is TGTGCCAGCAGCATGACTAGCGGGTCCACCGGGGAGCTGTTTTTT.

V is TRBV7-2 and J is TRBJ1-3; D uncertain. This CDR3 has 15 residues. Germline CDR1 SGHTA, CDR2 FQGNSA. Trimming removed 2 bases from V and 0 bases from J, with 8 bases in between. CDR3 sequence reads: CASSLSGGSGNTIYF. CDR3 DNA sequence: TGTGCCAGCAGCTTAAGCGGCGGCTCTGGAAACACCATATATTTT.

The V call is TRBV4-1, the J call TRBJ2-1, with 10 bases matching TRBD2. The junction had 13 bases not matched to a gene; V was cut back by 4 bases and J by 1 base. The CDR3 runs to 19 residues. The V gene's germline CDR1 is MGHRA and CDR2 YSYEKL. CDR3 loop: CASSRPRASGSGSYNEQFF. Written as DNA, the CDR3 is TGCGCCAGCAGCCGTCCCCGGGCTAGCGGGAGTGGATCCTACAATGAGCAGTTCTTC.

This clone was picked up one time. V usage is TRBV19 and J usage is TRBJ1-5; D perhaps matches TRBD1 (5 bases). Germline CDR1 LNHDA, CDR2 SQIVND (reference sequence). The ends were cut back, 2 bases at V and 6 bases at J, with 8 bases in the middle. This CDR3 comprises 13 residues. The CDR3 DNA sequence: TGTGCCAGTAGTATACAGGGAAGTCAGCCCCAGCATTTT. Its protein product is CASSIQGSQPQHF.

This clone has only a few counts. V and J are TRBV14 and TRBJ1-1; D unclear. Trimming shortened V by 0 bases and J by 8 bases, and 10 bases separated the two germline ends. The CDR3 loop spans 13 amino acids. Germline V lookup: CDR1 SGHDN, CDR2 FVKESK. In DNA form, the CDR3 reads TGTGCCAGCAGCCAAGATGGAGAGGGCGAAGCTTTCTTT. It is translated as CASSQDGEGEAFF.

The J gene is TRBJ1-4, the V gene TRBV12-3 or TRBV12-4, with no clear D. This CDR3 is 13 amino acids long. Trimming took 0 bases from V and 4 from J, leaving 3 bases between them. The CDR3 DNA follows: TGTGCCAGCAGTTTAGCGGGTAATGAAAAACTGTTTTTT. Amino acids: CASSLAGNEKLFF.

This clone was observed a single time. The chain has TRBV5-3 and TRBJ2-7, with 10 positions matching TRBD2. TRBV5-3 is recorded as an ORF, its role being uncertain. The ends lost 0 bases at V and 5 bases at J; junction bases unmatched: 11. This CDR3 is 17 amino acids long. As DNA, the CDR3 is TGTGCCAGAAGCTTGGTCGGCCTAGCGGGAGTCCTCCACGAGCAGTACTTC. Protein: CARSLVGLAGVLHEQYF.

CDR3 loop: CASSPRPVNEKLFF. The CDR3 DNA sequence: TGTGCCAGCTCACCAAGGCCAGTTAATGAAAAACTGTTTTTT. The chain uses TRBV18 and TRBJ1-4; D not resolved. The germline gives CDR1 KGHSH, CDR2 LQKENI. With 2 bases removed from V and 4 bases from J, the gap between germline ends came to 8 bases. The CDR3 length is 14 residues.

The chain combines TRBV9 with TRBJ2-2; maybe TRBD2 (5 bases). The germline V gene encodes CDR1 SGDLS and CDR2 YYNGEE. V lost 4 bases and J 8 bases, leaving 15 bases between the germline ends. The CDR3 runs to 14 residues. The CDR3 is CASSTRSPGGELFF. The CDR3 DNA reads TGTGCCAGCAGCACCCGCTCCCCGGGAGGGGAGCTGTTTTTT. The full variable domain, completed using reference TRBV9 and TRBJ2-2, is DSGVTQTPKHLITATGQRVTLRCSPRSGDLSVYWYQQSLDQGLQFLIQYYNGEERAKGNILERFSAQQFPDLHSELNLSSLELGDSALYFCASSTRSPGGELFFGEGSRLTVL.

The DNA for the CDR3 is TGTGCCAGCAGGAAACAGGGTTCGGGGGGCTACACCTTC. Translated, it gives CASRKQGSGGYTF. This sequence joins TRBV28 and TRBJ1-2, with D maybe TRBD1 (6 bases). CDR1 is MDHEN, CDR2 SYDVKM, per germline. V dropped 6 bases and J dropped 8 bases, with 16 bases sitting between them. This CDR3 contains 13 residues.

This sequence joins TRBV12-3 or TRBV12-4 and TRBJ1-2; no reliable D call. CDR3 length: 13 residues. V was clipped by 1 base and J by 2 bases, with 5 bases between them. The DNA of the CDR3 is TGTGCCAGCAGTTTAGGAGGGAACTATGGCTACACCTTC. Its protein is CASSLGGNYGYTF.

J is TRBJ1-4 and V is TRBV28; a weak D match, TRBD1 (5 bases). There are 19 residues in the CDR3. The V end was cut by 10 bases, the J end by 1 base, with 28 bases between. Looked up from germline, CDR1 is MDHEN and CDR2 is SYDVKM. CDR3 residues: CATSVYTRGYMQTNEKLFF. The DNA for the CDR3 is TGTGCCACCTCAGTTTATACAAGGGGCTATATGCAAACTAATGAAAAACTGTTTTTT.

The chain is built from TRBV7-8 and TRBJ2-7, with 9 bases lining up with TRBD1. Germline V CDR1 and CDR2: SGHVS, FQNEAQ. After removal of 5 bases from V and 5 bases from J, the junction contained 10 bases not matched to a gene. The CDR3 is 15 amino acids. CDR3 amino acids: CASSPHRGRNDEQYF. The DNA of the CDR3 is TGTGCCAGCAGCCCACACAGGGGGCGGAACGACGAGCAGTACTTC.

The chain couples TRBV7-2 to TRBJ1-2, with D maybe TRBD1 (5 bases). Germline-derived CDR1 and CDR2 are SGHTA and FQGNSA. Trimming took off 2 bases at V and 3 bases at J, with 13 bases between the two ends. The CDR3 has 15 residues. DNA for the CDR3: TGTGCCAGCAGCTTAAACCTGGGGGGTTACTATGGCTACACCTTC. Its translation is CASSLNLGGYYGYTF.

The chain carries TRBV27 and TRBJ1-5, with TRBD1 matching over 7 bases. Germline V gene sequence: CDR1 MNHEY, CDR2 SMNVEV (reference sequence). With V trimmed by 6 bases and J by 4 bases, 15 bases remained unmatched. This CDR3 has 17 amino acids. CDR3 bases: TGTGCCAGCAGCCCATCCCCGGTGGGGACAGTAAATCAGCCCCAGCATTTT. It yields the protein CASSPSPVGTVNQPQHF.